These 18 T cell receptor beta chains were sequenced from one sample in a study of shared clonotypes between healthy human individuals. Terminally differentiated effector memory CD45RA+ cells were excluded by CCR7 positive selection of CD45RO-negative cells. Profiling relied on immunoSEQ multiplex PCR, and the TCRdb table lists in-frame clones only, not all of them. Here the sample spans some 2.1 million clones, 93% being singletons. Material for sequencing was naive CD8+ T cells from PBMCs. The receptors shown here come from a man aged 18 to 35 in good health. Some clones in this sample may be carry-over from other donors' samples.

The chain uses TRBV2 and TRBJ2-2; 8 bases are a match to TRBD1. Germline assignment: CDR1 SNHLY and CDR2 FYNNEI. This CDR3 contains 16 residues. The trim removed 2 bases at V and 3 bases at J, leaving 5 bases unmatched. The CDR3 sequence: CASSEFRTGYTGELFF. CDR3 DNA: TGTGCCAGCAGTGAATTCAGGACAGGGTACACCGGGGAGCTGTTTTTT.

This rearrangement joins TRBV27 to TRBJ1-2; 8 positions match TRBD1. This CDR3 is 14 amino acids long. Unmatched junction bases numbered 6, after V lost 7 bases and J lost 2 bases. Germline V gives CDR1 MNHEY, CDR2 SMNVEV (reference sequence). This CDR3 is CASTTTGGNYGYTF. The CDR3 coding sequence is TGTGCCAGCACCACAACAGGGGGGAACTATGGCTACACCTTC.

For this clone: The sample contains more than one DNA sequence encoding this CDR3. V is TRBV6-1 and J is TRBJ1-1; tentatively, D is TRBD1 (5 bases). Germline V gives CDR1 MNHNS, CDR2 SASEGT. CDR3 size: 15 residues. Deletions cut 2 bases from V and 0 bases from J, with 10 bases between. CDR3 DNA: TGTGCCAGCAGTGAAAGGGGCAGGCTGAACACTGAAGCTTTCTTT. The encoded protein is CASSERGRLNTEAFF.

V is TRBV5-6 and J is TRBJ1-1, with TRBD1 matching over 7 bases. Germline trimming cut 5 bases from V and 8 bases from J; bases unmatched to any gene: 6. CDR1 SGHDT and CDR2 YYEEEE come from the germline V gene. This CDR3 contains 12 residues. CDR3 nucleotide sequence: TGTGCCAGCAGTTCAGGGACAGTCGAAGCTTTCTTT. Translated, it gives CASSSGTVEAFF. Variable domain in full (rest from reference TRBV5-6 and TRBJ1-1): DAGVTQSPTHLIKTRGQQVTLRCSPKSGHDTVSWYQQALGQGPQFIFQYYEEEERQRGNFPDRFSGHQFPNYSSELNVNALLLGDSALYLCASSSGTVEAFFGQGTRLTVV.

The rearrangement joins TRBV4-3 to TRBJ1-3; TRBD1 might be the D (5 bases). Trimming stripped 6 bases from V and 0 bases from J, with 12 bases between. Germline V gene lookup returns CDR1 LGHNA and CDR2 YSLEER. This CDR3 contains 15 residues. The CDR3 bases are TGCGCCAGCAGGCCCGGGACGGGCTCTGGAAACACCATATATTTT. Amino acid sequence: CASRPGTGSGNTIYF.

V gene TRBV15 combines with J gene TRBJ2-7; D could derive from TRBD1 or TRBD2 (5 bases each). Trimming left V 0 bases short and J 6 bases short, with 15 bases between. The CDR3 spans 15 residues. CDR1 and CDR2 from the germline V gene are LNHNV and YYDKDF (reference sequence). CDR3 protein: CATSRDATTGGEQYF. The CDR3 DNA reads as TGTGCCACCAGCAGAGATGCTACGACTGGGGGCGAGCAGTACTTC. Combining the CDR3 with reference TRBV15 and TRBJ2-7 gives the whole variable domain DAMVIQNPRYQVTQFGKPVTLSCSQTLNHNVMYWYQQKSSQAPKLLFHYYDKDFNNEADTPDNFQSRRPNTSFCFLDIRSPGLGDTAMYLCATSRDATTGGEQYFGPGTRLTVT.

The count of this clone is one. The J gene is TRBJ2-7, the V gene TRBV2; D is possibly TRBD2 (5 bases). V lost 0 bases to trimming and J lost 2 bases, with 14 bases between them. This CDR3 is built from 16 residues. CDR1 and CDR2 (germline): SNHLY, FYNNEI. The CDR3 spells CASSEARTQVTYEQYF. In nucleotides, the CDR3 is TGTGCCAGCAGTGAAGCCAGGACTCAAGTCACCTACGAGCAGTACTTC.

The chain uses TRBV4-1 and TRBJ2-7, with a tentative D call TRBD1 (5 bases). The CDR3 spans 13 residues. Germline loops: CDR1 MGHRA, CDR2 YSYEKL. V was cut by 5 bases and J by 2 bases, with 10 bases left in between. The CDR3 protein is CASSSQGTYEQYF. Here the CDR3 DNA reads TGCGCCAGCAGCAGTCAGGGCACCTACGAGCAGTACTTC.

V is TRBV7-9 and J is TRBJ2-7, with D tentatively TRBD1 (5 bases). V lost 5 bases and J 3 bases, leaving 11 bases between the germline ends. CDR1 is SEHNR, CDR2 FQNEAQ, per germline (reference sequence). The CDR3 totals 13 residues. The CDR3 sequence is CASSHQGIYEQYF. The CDR3 DNA reads as TGTGCCAGCAGCCACCAGGGAATCTACGAGCAGTACTTC. Based on the CDR3 plus reference TRBV7-9 and TRBJ2-7, the full variable domain is DTGVSQNPRHKITKRGQNVTFRCDPISEHNRLYWYRQTLGQGPEFLTYFQNEAQLEKSRLLSDRFSAERPKGSFSTLEIQRTEQGDSAMYLCASSHQGIYEQYFGPGTRLTVT.

This chain connects TRBV28 to TRBJ2-5, with D possibly being TRBD1 or TRBD2 (5 bases each). This CDR3 is built from 11 residues. Per the germline V gene, CDR1 is MDHEN and CDR2 is SYDVKM. V lost 6 bases and J lost 14, with 16 bases in between. The CDR3 region is CASRTGPEVYF. CDR3 DNA sequence: TGTGCCAGCAGGACGGGACCGGAGGTCTACTTC.

The J gene is TRBJ1-2, the V gene TRBV15, with D unresolved. The CDR3 sequence is 14 residues long. V lost 0 bases to trimming and J lost 4 bases, with 9 bases between them. Germline lookup yields CDR1 LNHNV and CDR2 YYDKDF (reference sequence). Here the CDR3 DNA reads TGTGCCACCAGCAGAGATTGGCAGAGCTATGGCTACACCTTC. Protein sequence: CATSRDWQSYGYTF.

This clone was seen a few times. Distinct nucleotide sequences in the sample also encode this CDR3. This chain uses TRBV27 with TRBJ1-5; D not resolved. Per the germline V gene, CDR1 is MNHEY and CDR2 is SMNVEV (reference sequence). This CDR3 contains 9 residues. CDR3 amino acids: CASGQPQHF. CDR3 DNA: TGTGCATCGGGCCAGCCCCAGCATTTT.

The CDR3 here is CASSYFPRGPYEQYF. For the CDR3, the DNA is TGTGCCAGCAGTTACTTTCCCCGCGGCCCCTACGAGCAGTACTTC. V gene TRBV6-6 combines with J gene TRBJ2-7; D gene ambiguous. The CDR3 runs to 15 residues. The V gene lost 1 base and the J gene lost 2 bases, with 12 bases spanning the gap. From germline, CDR1 is MNHNY and CDR2 SVGAGI (reference sequence).

In DNA form, the CDR3 reads TGTGCCAGCAGCCCCATCGACGAGCAGTACTTC. Its protein product is CASSPIDEQYF. This chain connects TRBV7-9 to TRBJ2-7; D remains unclear. Between the trimmed V and J ends, which lost 5 bases and 5 bases, there was a span of 7 bases. Germline assignment: CDR1 SEHNR and CDR2 FQNEAQ (reference sequence). The CDR3 spans 11 residues. Full variable domain (outside the CDR3, taken from reference TRBV7-9 and TRBJ2-7): DTGVSQNPRHKITKRGQNVTFRCDPISEHNRLYWYRQTLGQGPEFLTYFQNEAQLEKSRLLSDRFSAERPKGSFSTLEIQRTEQGDSAMYLCASSPIDEQYFGPGTRLTVT.

The chain carries TRBV2 and TRBJ2-7, with D possibly being TRBD2 (6 bases). CDR3 length: 13 amino acids. CDR1 is SNHLY, CDR2 FYNNEI, per germline. The V gene lost 4 bases and the J gene lost 0 bases, with 7 bases spanning the gap. The CDR3 is CASSGGNSYEQYF. As DNA, the CDR3 is TGTGCCAGCAGTGGCGGGAACTCCTACGAGCAGTACTTC.

A remark on this clone: The sample contains more than one DNA sequence encoding this CDR3. The chain is built from TRBV4-1 and TRBJ2-5; 7 bases are shared with TRBD2. This CDR3 region has 13 residues. CDR1 and CDR2 from the germline V gene are MGHRA and YSYEKL. Trimming removed 4 bases from V and 5 bases from J; junction bases left unmatched: 4. CDR3 coding DNA: TGCGCCAGCAGCCCTCGGGACTATGAGACCCAGTACTTC. This encodes CASSPRDYETQYF.

In this sample, this clone turned up once. This chain uses TRBV27 with TRBJ1-2; TRBD1 agrees at 7 bases. Germline trimming cut 0 bases from V and 8 bases from J; bases unmatched to any gene: 9. CDR1 MNHEY and CDR2 SMNVEV come from the germline V gene (reference sequence). There are 15 residues in the CDR3. CDR3 in DNA: TGTGCCAGCAGTTTATCTAAGAGACAGGGCAGCGGCTACACCTTC. This encodes CASSLSKRQGSGYTF.

V is TRBV7-2 and J is TRBJ2-1; 7 bases agree with TRBD1. The length of the CDR3 is 15 residues. Germline CDR1 is SGHTA and CDR2 is FQGNSA. V dropped 7 bases and J dropped 1; count of bases not matched to a gene: 7. In DNA form, the CDR3 reads TGTGCCAGCACCCTAGAGGGGGCATCCTACAATGAGCAGTTCTTC. Its protein is CASTLEGASYNEQFF.